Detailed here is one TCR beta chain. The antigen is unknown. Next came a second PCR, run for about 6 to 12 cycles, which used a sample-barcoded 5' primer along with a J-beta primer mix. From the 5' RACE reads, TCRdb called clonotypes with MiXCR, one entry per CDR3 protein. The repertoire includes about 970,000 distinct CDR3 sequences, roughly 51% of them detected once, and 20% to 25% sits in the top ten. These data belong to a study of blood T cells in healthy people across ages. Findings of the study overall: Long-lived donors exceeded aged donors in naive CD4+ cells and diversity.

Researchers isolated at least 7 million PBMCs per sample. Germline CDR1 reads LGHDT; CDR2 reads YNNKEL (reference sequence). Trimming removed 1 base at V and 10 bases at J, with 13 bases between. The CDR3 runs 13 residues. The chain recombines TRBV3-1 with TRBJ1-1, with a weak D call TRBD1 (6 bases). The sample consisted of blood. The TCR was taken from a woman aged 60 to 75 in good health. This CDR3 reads CASSQGSTGGAFF. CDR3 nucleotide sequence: TGTGCCAGCAGCCAAGGCTCGACAGGCGGAGCTTTCTTT. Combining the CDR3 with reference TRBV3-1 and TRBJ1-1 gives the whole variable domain DTAVSQTPKYLVTQMGNDKSIKCEQNLGHDTMYWYKQDSKKFLKIMFSYNNKELIINETVPNRFSPKSPDKAHLNLHINSLELGDSAVYFCASSQGSTGGAFFGQGTRLTVV.